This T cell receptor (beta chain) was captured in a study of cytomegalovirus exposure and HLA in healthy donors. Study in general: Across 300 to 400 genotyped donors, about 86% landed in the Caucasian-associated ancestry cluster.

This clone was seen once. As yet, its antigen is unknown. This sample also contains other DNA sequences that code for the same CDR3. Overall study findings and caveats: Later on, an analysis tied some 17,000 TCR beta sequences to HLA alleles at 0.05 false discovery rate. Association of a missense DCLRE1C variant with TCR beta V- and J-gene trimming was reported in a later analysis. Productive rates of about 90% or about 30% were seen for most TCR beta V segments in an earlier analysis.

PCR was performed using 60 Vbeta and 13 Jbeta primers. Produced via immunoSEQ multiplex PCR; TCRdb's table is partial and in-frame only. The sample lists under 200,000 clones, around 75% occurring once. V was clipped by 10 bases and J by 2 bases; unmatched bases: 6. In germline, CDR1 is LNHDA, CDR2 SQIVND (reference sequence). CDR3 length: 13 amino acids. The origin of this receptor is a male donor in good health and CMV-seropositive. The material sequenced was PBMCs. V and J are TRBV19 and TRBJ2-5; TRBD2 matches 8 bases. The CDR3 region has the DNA TGTGCCACCGCGGGGACTAGTCAAGAGACCCAGTACTTC. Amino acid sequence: CATAGTSQETQYF. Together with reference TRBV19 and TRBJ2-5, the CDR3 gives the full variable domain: DGGITQSPKYLFRKEGQNVTLSCEQNLNHDAMYWYRQDPGQGLRLIYYSQIVNDFQKGDIAEGYSVSREKKESFPLTVTSAQKNPTAFYLCATAGTSQETQYFGPGTRLLVL.